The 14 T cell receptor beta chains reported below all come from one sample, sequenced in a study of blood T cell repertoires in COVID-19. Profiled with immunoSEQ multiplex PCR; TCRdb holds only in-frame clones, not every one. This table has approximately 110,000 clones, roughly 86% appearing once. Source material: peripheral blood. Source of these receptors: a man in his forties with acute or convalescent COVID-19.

CDR3 nucleotides: TGTGCCAGCAGCCCCAGGGGGGGACAGGGGGCAGAGACCCAGTACTTC. Translated, it gives CASSPRGGQGAETQYF. This chain links TRBV7-8 with TRBJ2-5, with TRBD1 matching 12 bases. Per the germline V gene, CDR1 is SGHVS and CDR2 is FQNEAQ. This CDR3 spans 16 amino acids. With 5 bases clipped from V and 4 bases from J, the junction kept 8 bases outside the gene matches.

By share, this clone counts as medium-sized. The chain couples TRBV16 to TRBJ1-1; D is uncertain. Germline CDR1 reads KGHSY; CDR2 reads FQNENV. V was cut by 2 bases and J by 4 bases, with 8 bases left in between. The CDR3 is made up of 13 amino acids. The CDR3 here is CASSQGGGTEAFF. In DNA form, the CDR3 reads TGTGCCAGCAGCCAAGGCGGAGGCACTGAAGCTTTCTTT.

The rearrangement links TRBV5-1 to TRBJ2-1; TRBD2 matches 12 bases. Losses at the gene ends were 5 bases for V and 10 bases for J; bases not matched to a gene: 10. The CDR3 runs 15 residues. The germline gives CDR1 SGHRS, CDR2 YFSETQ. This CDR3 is CASRRETSGSSEQFF. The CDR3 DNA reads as TGCGCCAGCAGAAGGGAGACTAGCGGGAGTTCGGAGCAGTTCTTC.

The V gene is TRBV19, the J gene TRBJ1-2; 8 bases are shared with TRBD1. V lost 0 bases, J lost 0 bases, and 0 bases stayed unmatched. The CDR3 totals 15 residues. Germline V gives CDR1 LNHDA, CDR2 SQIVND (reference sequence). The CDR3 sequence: CASSIEQGANYGYTF. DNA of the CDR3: TGTGCCAGTAGTATAGAACAGGGGGCTAACTATGGCTACACCTTC. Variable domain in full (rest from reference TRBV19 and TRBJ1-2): DGGITQSPKYLFRKEGQNVTLSCEQNLNHDAMYWYRQDPGQGLRLIYYSQIVNDFQKGDIAEGYSVSREKKESFPLTVTSAQKNPTAFYLCASSIEQGANYGYTFGSGTRLTVV.

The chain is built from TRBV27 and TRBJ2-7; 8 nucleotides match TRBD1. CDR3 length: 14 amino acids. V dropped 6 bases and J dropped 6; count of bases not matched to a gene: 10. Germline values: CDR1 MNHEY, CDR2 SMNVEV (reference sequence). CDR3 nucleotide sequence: TGTGCCAGCAGCCCCTCAGGGGGCAAACGCGAGCAGTACTTC. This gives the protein CASSPSGGKREQYF.

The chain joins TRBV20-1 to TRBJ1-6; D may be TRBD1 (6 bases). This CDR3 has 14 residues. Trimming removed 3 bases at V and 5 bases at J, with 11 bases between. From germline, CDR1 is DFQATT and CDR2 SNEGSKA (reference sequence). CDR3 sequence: CSASRQGNNSPLHF. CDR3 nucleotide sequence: TGCAGTGCTAGTAGGCAGGGGAATAATTCACCCCTCCACTTT.

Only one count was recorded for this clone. DNA for the CDR3: TGTGCCAGCAGCGTAGCCCCGGGACAGGGGTACTCTGGAAACACCATATATTTT. Amino acids: CASSVAPGQGYSGNTIYF. The V call is TRBV9, the J call TRBJ1-3; TRBD1 agrees at 10 bases. Germline trimming cut 0 bases from V and 0 bases from J; bases unmatched to any gene: 6. Germline loops: CDR1 SGDLS, CDR2 YYNGEE. The CDR3 extends over 18 amino acids.

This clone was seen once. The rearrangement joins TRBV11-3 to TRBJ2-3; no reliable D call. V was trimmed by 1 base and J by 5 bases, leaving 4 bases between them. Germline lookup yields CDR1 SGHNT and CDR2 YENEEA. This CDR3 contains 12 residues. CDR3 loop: CASSLVEDTQYF. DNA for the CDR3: TGTGCCAGCAGCTTAGTAGAAGATACGCAGTATTTT. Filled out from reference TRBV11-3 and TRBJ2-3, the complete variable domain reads EAGVVQSPRYKIIEKKQPVAFWCNPISGHNTLYWYLQNLGQGPELLIRYENEEAVDDSQLPKDRFSAERLKGVDSTLKIQPAELGDSAVYLCASSLVEDTQYFGPGTRLTVL.

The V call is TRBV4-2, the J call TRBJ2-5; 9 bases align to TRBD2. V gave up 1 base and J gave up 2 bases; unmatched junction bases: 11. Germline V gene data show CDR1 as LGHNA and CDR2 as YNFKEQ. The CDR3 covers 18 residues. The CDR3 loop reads CASSQVVGRGGGQETQYF. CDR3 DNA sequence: TGTGCCAGCAGCCAAGTTGTCGGGCGCGGGGGGGGACAAGAGACCCAGTACTTC.

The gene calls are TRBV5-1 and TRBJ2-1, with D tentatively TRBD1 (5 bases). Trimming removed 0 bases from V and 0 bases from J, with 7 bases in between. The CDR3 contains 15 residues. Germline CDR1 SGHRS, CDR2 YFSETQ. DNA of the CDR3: TGCGCCAGCAGCTTGGAGCAGGGCTCCTACAATGAGCAGTTCTTC. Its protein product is CASSLEQGSYNEQFF.

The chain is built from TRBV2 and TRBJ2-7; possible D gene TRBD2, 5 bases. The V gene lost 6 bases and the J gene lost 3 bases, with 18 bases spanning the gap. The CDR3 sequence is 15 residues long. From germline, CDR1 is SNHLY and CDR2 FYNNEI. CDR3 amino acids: CASRGDTPGDYEQYF. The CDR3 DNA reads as TGTGCCAGCAGGGGCGACACTCCCGGGGACTACGAGCAGTACTTC.

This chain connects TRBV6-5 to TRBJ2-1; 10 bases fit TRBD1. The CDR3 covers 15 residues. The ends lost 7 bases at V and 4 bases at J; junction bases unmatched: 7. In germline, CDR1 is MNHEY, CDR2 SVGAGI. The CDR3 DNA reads TGTGCCAGCACCCACCGGGACAGGGGTTACAATGAGCAGTTCTTC. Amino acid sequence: CASTHRDRGYNEQFF.

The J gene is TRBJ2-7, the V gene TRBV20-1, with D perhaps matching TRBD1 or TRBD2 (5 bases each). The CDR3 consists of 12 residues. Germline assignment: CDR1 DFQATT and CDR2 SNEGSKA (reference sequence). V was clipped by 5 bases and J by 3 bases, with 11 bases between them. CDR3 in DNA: TGCAGTGCTCGTGGGGCGGGCTACGAGCAGTACTTC. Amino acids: CSARGAGYEQYF.

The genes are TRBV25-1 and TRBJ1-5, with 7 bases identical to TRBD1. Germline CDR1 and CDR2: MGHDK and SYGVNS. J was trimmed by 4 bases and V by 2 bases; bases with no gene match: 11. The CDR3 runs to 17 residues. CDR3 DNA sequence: TGTGCCAGCAGTGAAGCCTTTTTCGGACAGGCGAATCAGCCCCAGCATTTT. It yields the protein CASSEAFFGQANQPQHF.